These 26 T cell receptor beta chains were all obtained from the same sample, sequenced in a study of T cell repertoires in cytomegalovirus infection. TCRdb re-analysed the reads in MiXCR, keeping a single row per CDR3 protein. The sample holds 300,000 to 450,000 distinct CDR3 sequences, around a sixth seen once. The sequenced sample consisted of PBMCs. Every receptor here comes from a human donor in good health (CMV status not recorded). Some clones in this sample may be carry-over from other donors' samples.

The table lists this clonotype with a count of one. One junction end disagrees with the germline gene, perhaps due to a read error. The chain uses TRBV5-1 and TRBJ1-1; TRBD1 might be the D (6 bases). Per germline, CDR1 SGHRS and CDR2 YFSETQ. The CDR3 has 14 amino acids. The CDR3 sequence: CVSSLVGGPTEAFF. For the CDR3, the DNA is TGCGTCAGCAGCTTGGTGGGGGGGCCCACTGAAGCTTTCTTT.

Ten or more counts support this clonotype. This chain connects TRBV7-2 to TRBJ2-1; no clear D gene. In germline, CDR1 is SGHTA, CDR2 FQGNSA. The CDR3 spans 13 residues. V lost 1 base and J 10 bases, leaving 11 bases between the germline ends. The DNA of the CDR3 is TGTGCCAGCAGCTTAGTGGCGTACGGGGAGCAGTTCTTC. Amino acids: CASSLVAYGEQFF.

This chain links TRBV2 with TRBJ2-2, with D hard to call. Trimming stripped 4 bases from V and 6 bases from J, with 12 bases between. The CDR3 runs 14 residues. From germline, CDR1 is SNHLY and CDR2 FYNNEI. CDR3: CASSVNRDPGELFF. Here the CDR3 DNA reads TGTGCCAGCAGTGTGAACAGAGACCCCGGGGAGCTGTTTTTT.

To note about this clonotype: The final CDR3 position lacks the conserved phenylalanine or tryptophan, pointing to a likely read error. The CDR3 spells CASRKRLLAGYNEQFS. CDR3 sequence (DNA): TGTGCCAGCAGAAAACGATTACTAGCGGGATACAATGAGCAGTTCTCC. This chain links TRBV28 with TRBJ2-1, with 10 bases lining up with TRBD2. CDR3 length: 16 amino acids. Germline values: CDR1 MDHEN, CDR2 SYDVKM. V trimming: 6 bases; J trimming: 4 bases; junction bases outside the gene matches: 9.

This chain connects TRBV6-6 to TRBJ2-1, with 11 nucleotides matching TRBD2. Germline V lookup: CDR1 MNHNY, CDR2 SVGAGI (reference sequence). The CDR3 spans 15 residues. V shed 4 bases, J shed 7 bases, and the junction held 6 bases outside the gene matches. CDR3 protein: CASSLVLAGVNEQFF. The CDR3 bases are TGTGCCAGCAGTTTGGTACTAGCGGGAGTAAATGAGCAGTTCTTC.

The rearrangement joins TRBV18 to TRBJ1-1; D is undetermined. Trimming removed 3 bases from V and 5 bases from J, with 13 bases in between. The germline V gene encodes CDR1 KGHSH and CDR2 LQKENI. The CDR3 loop spans 14 amino acids. CDR3 sequence (DNA): TGTGCCAGCTCACCCAGAATAGAGCGGACTGAAGCTTTCTTT. Its protein product is CASSPRIERTEAFF.

The sample holds many counts of this clonotype. This chain uses TRBV7-2 with TRBJ2-3, with 9 bases that match TRBD2. Germline loops: CDR1 SGHTA, CDR2 FQGNSA. This CDR3 is 17 amino acids long. V was pared by 2 bases and J by 4 bases, with 10 bases of the junction left unmatched. CDR3 sequence: CASSLRLGRGGADTQYF. CDR3 DNA: TGTGCCAGCAGCTTAAGGTTAGGGCGGGGGGGCGCAGATACGCAGTATTTT.

This sequence joins TRBV12-3 or TRBV12-4 and TRBJ1-2; D gene ambiguous. Trimming removed 7 bases from V and 3 bases from J, with 18 bases in between. The CDR3 consists of 15 residues. CDR3 region: CASTRTLRRDYGYTF. The CDR3 coding sequence is TGTGCCAGCACCCGAACCTTACGGCGCGACTATGGCTACACCTTC.

This clonotype was seen a handful of times. V usage is TRBV7-9 and J usage is TRBJ2-1; D may be TRBD2 (7 bases). Germline V CDR1 and CDR2: SEHNR, FQNEAQ (reference sequence). This CDR3 contains 15 residues. V was pared by 5 bases and J by 8 bases, with 19 bases between. The CDR3 reads CASSPNGGGLDEQFF. The CDR3 DNA follows: TGTGCCAGCAGCCCTAATGGGGGGGGCCTTGATGAGCAGTTCTTC.

This CDR3 is CASSHPGQGIWEQYF. In nucleotides, the CDR3 is TGCGCCAGCAGCCATCCGGGACAGGGCATCTGGGAGCAGTACTTC. The chain uses TRBV4-1 and TRBJ2-7, with TRBD1 matching 9 bases. The CDR3 has 15 amino acids. The ends lost 3 bases at V and 7 bases at J; junction bases unmatched: 10. From germline, CDR1 is MGHRA and CDR2 YSYEKL.

This clonotype was counted only a few times. This chain joins TRBV12-5 and TRBJ2-3, with 12 bases identical to TRBD2. The junction had 4 bases not matched to a gene; V was cut back by 4 bases and J by 5 bases. The CDR3 has 15 residues. The germline V gene encodes CDR1 LGHNT and CDR2 FRNRAP. CDR3 protein: CASGSSGRAQDTQYF. The CDR3 nucleotides read TGTGCTAGTGGTTCTAGCGGGAGGGCCCAAGATACGCAGTATTTT.

This clonotype was seen only a few times. The chain uses TRBV2 and TRBJ2-7, with TRBD2 matching over 8 bases. CDR1 is SNHLY, CDR2 FYNNEI, per germline. CDR3 size: 14 residues. Trimming cost V 4 bases and J 2 bases; bases outside gene matches: 4. CDR3 nucleotide sequence: TGTGCCAGCAGTGGAATTAGCGGGGCCTACGAGCAGTACTTC. Translating gives CASSGISGAYEQYF.

This clonotype appeared a few times. V usage is TRBV30 and J usage is TRBJ2-1, with TRBD2 matching 9 bases. The ends lost 5 bases at V and 3 bases at J; junction bases unmatched: 5. Germline CDR1 GTSNPN, CDR2 SVGIG (reference sequence). This CDR3 comprises 14 residues. CDR3 coding DNA: TGTGCCTGGGCCGGGACTAGCCTCTACAATGAGCAGTTCTTC. It encodes CAWAGTSLYNEQFF. The whole variable domain, remainder taken from reference TRBV30 and TRBJ2-1, is SQTIHQWPATLVQPVGSPLSLECTVEGTSNPNLYWYRQAAGRGLQLLFYSVGIGQISSEVPQNLSASRPQDRQFILSSKKLLLSDSGFYLCAWAGTSLYNEQFFGPGTRLTVL.

The rearrangement joins TRBV20-1 to TRBJ2-1; D gene uncertain. Per the germline V gene, CDR1 is DFQATT and CDR2 is SNEGSKA (reference sequence). The CDR3 sequence is 14 residues long. V dropped 6 bases and J dropped 7 bases, with 19 bases sitting between them. The CDR3 coding sequence is TGCAGTGCAAACGGGCCTAACCACATTAATGAGCAGTTCTTC. Protein product: CSANGPNHINEQFF.

This clonotype has ten or more counts. The chain has TRBV7-9 and TRBJ2-2, with D possibly being TRBD2 (6 bases). CDR1 SEHNR and CDR2 FQNEAQ come from the germline V gene (reference sequence). V shed 5 bases and J shed 1 base, with 17 bases lying between them. This CDR3 is 17 amino acids long. CDR3 region: CASSPLLGTENTGELFF. The CDR3 region has the DNA TGTGCCAGCAGCCCCCTCTTAGGGACTGAGAACACCGGGGAGCTGTTTTTT.

In its sample, this clonotype was seen many times. Germline and junction disagree at one end, which may indicate a read error. The genes are TRBV4-1 and TRBJ2-3; D gene ambiguous. Germline CDR1 reads MGHRA; CDR2 reads YSYEKL. This CDR3 spans 12 amino acids. DNA of the CDR3: TGTGCCAGCAGCCCCCTGGGGGATACGCAGTATTTT. Amino acid sequence: CASSPLGDTQYF.

This clonotype was observed many times. For the CDR3, the DNA is TGTGCCAGCGCTAGACAGACTGCAACCTACGAGCAGTACTTC. This sequence encodes CASARQTATYEQYF. The chain couples TRBV7-2 to TRBJ2-7; D is perhaps TRBD1 (5 bases). Germline V gene data show CDR1 as SGHTA and CDR2 as FQGNSA. Trimming removed 8 bases at V and 2 bases at J, with 16 bases between. The CDR3 covers 14 residues.

This clonotype showed up just a few times. This chain joins TRBV7-2 and TRBJ2-5; 8 nucleotides align to TRBD2. Germline V gives CDR1 SGHTA, CDR2 FQGNSA. The CDR3 length is 15 residues. The V segment lost 2 bases and the J segment 5 bases; nucleotides outside the gene matches: 7. The CDR3, as DNA: TGTGCCAGCAGCTTAAACCGGGGGGGCCTGGAGACCCAGTACTTC. It is translated as CASSLNRGGLETQYF.

The chain is built from TRBV7-9 and TRBJ1-4; D remains ambiguous. V lost 11 bases, J lost 0 bases, and 19 bases lay in between. Germline loops: CDR1 SEHNR, CDR2 FQNEAQ (reference sequence). The CDR3 totals 16 residues. The CDR3, as DNA: TGTGCCGGAGGAGCCGGGCCTACCGCAACTAATGAAAAACTGTTTTTT. Translated, it gives CAGGAGPTATNEKLFF. The entire variable domain, with the rest obtained from reference TRBV7-9 and TRBJ1-4, is as follows: DTGVSQNPRHKITKRGQNVTFRCDPISEHNRLYWYRQTLGQGPEFLTYFQNEAQLEKSRLLSDRFSAERPKGSFSTLEIQRTEQGDSAMYLCAGGAGPTATNEKLFFGSGTQLSVL.

A remark on this clonotype: The germline gene is not matched at one end of the junction; a read error may be the cause. The CDR3 region is CAIGESPGGRGEAFF. In DNA, the CDR3 is TGTGCCATCGGTGAGTCCCCGGGGGGCCGAGGTGAAGCTTTCTTT. The rearrangement joins TRBV10-3 to TRBJ1-1, with TRBD1 as a possible D gene (6 bases). From germline, CDR1 is ENHRY and CDR2 SYGVKD. The CDR3 covers 15 residues.

This clonotype was counted many times. This CDR3 is CASSLLGGSYNEQFF. The CDR3 region has the DNA TGTGCCAGCAGCTTATTGGGGGGTTCCTACAATGAGCAGTTCTTC. The rearrangement links TRBV7-2 to TRBJ2-1, with D possibly matching TRBD2 (6 bases). The CDR3 runs 15 residues. CDR1 SGHTA and CDR2 FQGNSA come from the germline V gene. The ends were cut back, 2 bases at V and 1 base at J, with 9 bases in the middle.

This chain uses TRBV7-2 with TRBJ2-3, with TRBD2 identical over 8 bases. V gave up 3 bases and J gave up 0 bases; unmatched junction bases: 5. This CDR3 has 16 residues. Germline CDR1 and CDR2: SGHTA and FQGNSA. CDR3 protein: CASSFASGFSTDTQYF. The CDR3 DNA reads as TGTGCCAGCAGCTTTGCTAGCGGGTTTAGCACAGATACGCAGTATTTT. The full variable domain, with the rest looked up from reference TRBV7-2 and TRBJ2-3, is GAGVSQSPSNKVTEKGKDVELRCDPISGHTALYWYRQSLGQGLEFLIYFQGNSAPDKSGLPSDRFSAERTGGSVSTLTIQRTQQEDSAVYLCASSFASGFSTDTQYFGPGTRLTVL.

J is TRBJ1-5 and V is TRBV19, with TRBD1 as a possible D gene (5 bases). Trimming removed 6 bases at V and 7 bases at J, with 10 bases between. The germline V gene encodes CDR1 LNHDA and CDR2 SQIVND (reference sequence). The CDR3 runs to 12 residues. The CDR3 bases are TGTGCCAGTAGAGGGGAGATCCAGCCCCAGCATTTT. Protein: CASRGEIQPQHF. The full variable domain, with the rest looked up from reference TRBV19 and TRBJ1-5, is DGGITQSPKYLFRKEGQNVTLSCEQNLNHDAMYWYRQDPGQGLRLIYYSQIVNDFQKGDIAEGYSVSREKKESFPLTVTSAQKNPTAFYLCASRGEIQPQHFGDGTRLSIL.

The chain employs TRBV19 and TRBJ1-1; D is unclear. The CDR3 consists of 14 residues. Germline assignment: CDR1 LNHDA and CDR2 SQIVND (reference sequence). V was clipped by 1 base and J by 2 bases, with 8 bases between them. CDR3 region: CASSIGRGNTEAFF. The CDR3 region has the DNA TGTGCCAGTAGTATAGGACGGGGTAACACTGAAGCTTTCTTT.

Many counts were recorded for this clonotype. This chain joins TRBV7-9 and TRBJ1-5, with D perhaps matching TRBD1 (5 bases). The CDR3 spans 13 residues. The V end lost 4 bases, the J end lost 5 bases, and 9 bases lay between the germline ends. Germline lookup yields CDR1 SEHNR and CDR2 FQNEAQ (reference sequence). Here the CDR3 reads CASSSSGHQPQHF. The CDR3 bases are TGTGCCAGCAGCTCATCGGGGCATCAGCCCCAGCATTTT.

The table lists this clonotype with many counts. The CDR3 region is CASSFAVNTEAFF. CDR3 DNA sequence: TGTGCCAGCAGCTTCGCAGTGAACACTGAAGCTTTCTTT. V and J are TRBV7-2 and TRBJ1-1; no reliable D call. V lost 3 bases and J lost 0, with 5 bases in between. The CDR3 runs to 13 residues. Germline lookup yields CDR1 SGHTA and CDR2 FQGNSA.